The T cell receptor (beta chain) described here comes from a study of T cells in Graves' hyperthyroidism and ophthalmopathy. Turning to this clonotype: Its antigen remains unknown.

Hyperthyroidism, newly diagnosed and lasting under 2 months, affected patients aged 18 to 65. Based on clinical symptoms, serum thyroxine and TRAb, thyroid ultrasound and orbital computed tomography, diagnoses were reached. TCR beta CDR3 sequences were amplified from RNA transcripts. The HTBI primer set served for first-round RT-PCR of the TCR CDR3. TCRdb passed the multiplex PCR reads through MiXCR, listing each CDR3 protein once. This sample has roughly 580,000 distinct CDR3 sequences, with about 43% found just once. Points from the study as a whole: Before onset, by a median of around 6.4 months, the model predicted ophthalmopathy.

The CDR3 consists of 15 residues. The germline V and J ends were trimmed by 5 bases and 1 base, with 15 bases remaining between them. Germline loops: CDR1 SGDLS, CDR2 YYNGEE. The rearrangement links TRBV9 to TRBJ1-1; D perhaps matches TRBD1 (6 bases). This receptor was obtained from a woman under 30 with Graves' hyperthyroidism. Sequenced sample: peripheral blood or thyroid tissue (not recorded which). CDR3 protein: CASSARDTWNTEAFF. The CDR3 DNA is TGTGCCAGCAGTGCCCGGGACACCTGGAACACTGAAGCTTTCTTT.